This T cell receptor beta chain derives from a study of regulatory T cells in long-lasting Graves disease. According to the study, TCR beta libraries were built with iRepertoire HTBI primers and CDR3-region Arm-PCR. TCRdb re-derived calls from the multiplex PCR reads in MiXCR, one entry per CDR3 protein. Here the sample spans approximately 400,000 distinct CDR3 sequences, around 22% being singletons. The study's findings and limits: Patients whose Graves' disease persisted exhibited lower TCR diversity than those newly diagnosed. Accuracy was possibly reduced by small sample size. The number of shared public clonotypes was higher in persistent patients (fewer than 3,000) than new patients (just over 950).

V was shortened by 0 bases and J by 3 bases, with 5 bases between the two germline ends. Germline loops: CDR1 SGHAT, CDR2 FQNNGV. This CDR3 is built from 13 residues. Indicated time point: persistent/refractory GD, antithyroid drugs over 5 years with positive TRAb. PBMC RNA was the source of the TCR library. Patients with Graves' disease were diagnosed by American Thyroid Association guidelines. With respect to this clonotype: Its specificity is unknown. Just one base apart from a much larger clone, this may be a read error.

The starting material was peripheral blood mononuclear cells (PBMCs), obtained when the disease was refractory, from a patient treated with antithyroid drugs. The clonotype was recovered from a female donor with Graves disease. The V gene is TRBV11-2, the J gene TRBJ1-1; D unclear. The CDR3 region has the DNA TGTGCCAGCAGCTTAGAAGCTCACACTGAAGCTTTCTTT. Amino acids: CASSLEAHTEAFF. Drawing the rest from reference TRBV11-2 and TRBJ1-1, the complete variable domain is EAGVAQSPRYKIIEKRQSVAFWCNPISGHATLYWYQQILGQGPKLLIQFQNNGVVDDSQLPKDRFSAERLKGVDSTLKIQPAKLEDSAVYLCASSLEAHTEAFFGQGTRLTVV.